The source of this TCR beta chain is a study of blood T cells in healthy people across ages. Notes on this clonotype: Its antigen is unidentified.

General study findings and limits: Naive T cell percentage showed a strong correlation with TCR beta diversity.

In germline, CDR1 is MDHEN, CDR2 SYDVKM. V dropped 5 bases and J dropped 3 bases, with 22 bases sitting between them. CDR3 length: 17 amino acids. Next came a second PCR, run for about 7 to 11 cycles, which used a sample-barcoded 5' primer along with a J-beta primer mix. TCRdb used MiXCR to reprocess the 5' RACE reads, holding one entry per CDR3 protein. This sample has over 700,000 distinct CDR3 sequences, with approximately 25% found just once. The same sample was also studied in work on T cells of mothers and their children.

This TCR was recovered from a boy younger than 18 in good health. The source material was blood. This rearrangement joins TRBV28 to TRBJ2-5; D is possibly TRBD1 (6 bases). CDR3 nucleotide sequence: TGTGCCAGCAGTAGCGGTGAAGGGGGTACTGAAGAAGAGACCCAGTACTTC. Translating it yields CASSSGEGGTEEETQYF.